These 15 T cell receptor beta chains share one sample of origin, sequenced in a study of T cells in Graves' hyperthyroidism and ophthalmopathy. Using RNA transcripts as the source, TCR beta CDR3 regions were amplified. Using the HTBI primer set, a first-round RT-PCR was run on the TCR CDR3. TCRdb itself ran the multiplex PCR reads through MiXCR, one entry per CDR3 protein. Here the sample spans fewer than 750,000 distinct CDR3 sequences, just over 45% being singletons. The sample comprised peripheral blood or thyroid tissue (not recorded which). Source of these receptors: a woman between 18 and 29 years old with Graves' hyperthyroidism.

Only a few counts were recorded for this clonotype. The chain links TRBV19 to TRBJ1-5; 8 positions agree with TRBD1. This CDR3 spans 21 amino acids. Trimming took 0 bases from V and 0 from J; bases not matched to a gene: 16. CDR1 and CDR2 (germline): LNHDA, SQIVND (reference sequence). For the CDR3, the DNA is TGTGCCAGTAGTATAGATTGGTATCCGGACAGGGCTCCTTTTAGCAATCAGCCCCAGCATTTT. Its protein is CASSIDWYPDRAPFSNQPQHF. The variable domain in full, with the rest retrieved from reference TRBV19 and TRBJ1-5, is DGGITQSPKYLFRKEGQNVTLSCEQNLNHDAMYWYRQDPGQGLRLIYYSQIVNDFQKGDIAEGYSVSREKKESFPLTVTSAQKNPTAFYLCASSIDWYPDRAPFSNQPQHFGDGTRLSIL.

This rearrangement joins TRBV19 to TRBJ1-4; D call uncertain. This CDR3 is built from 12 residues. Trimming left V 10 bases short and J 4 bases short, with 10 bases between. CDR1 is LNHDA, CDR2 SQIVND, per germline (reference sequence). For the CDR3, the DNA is TGTGCCACCAACGGGGTTAATGAAAAACTGTTTTTT. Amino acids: CATNGVNEKLFF.

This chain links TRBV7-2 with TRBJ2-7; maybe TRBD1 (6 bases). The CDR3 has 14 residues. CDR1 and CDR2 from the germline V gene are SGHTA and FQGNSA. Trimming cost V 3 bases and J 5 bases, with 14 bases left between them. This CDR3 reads CASSLGAGWDEQYF. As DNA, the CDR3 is TGTGCCAGCAGCTTGGGGGCAGGATGGGACGAGCAGTACTTC.

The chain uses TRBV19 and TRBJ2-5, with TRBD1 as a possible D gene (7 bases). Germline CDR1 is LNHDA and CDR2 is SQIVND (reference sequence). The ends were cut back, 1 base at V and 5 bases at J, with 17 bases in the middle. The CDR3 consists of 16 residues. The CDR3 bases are TGTGCCAGTAGTATAGGCAGGGGGGTCCGGAGCGAGACCCAGTACTTC. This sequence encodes CASSIGRGVRSETQYF.

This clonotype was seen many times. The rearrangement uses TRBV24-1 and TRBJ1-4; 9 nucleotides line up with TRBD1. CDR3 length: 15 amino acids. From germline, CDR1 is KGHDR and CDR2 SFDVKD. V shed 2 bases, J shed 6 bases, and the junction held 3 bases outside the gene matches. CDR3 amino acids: CATSDSGQGHEKLFF. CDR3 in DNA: TGTGCCACCAGTGATTCGGGACAGGGCCATGAAAAACTGTTTTTT.

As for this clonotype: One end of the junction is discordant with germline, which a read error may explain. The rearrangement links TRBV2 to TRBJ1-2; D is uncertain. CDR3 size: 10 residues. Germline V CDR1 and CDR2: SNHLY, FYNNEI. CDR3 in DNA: TGTGACAGCCTTAACTATGGCTACACCTTC. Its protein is CDSLNYGYTF.

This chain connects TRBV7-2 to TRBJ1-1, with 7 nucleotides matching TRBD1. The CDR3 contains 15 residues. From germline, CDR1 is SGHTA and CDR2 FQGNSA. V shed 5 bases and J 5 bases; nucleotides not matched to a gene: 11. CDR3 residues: CASSQETGRTTEAFF. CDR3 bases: TGTGCCAGCAGCCAAGAGACAGGGAGAACGACTGAAGCTTTCTTT.

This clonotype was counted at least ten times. CDR3 in DNA: TGTGCCAGCAGCCAAGAGACTCTTCCGAACACTGAAGCTTTCTTT. Protein product: CASSQETLPNTEAFF. The rearrangement joins TRBV14 to TRBJ1-1; D uncertain. The germline V gene has CDR1 SGHDN and CDR2 FVKESK. The CDR3 spans 15 residues. V gave up 0 bases and J gave up 1 base, with 9 bases separating them.

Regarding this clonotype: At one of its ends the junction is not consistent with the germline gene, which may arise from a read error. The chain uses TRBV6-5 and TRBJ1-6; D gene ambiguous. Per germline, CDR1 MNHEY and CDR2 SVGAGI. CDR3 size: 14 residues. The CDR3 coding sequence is TGTGCCATCAGTTACTTGTCTTCACAAGAGACCCAGTACTTT. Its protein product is CAISYLSSQETQYF.

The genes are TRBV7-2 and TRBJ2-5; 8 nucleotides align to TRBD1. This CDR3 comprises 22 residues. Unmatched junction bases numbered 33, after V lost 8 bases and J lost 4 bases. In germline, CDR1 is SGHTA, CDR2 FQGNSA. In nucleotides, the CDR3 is TGTGCCAGCTCACCGACAGGGGTGCAGTTATGGGATCGAGAATTGGATGGAGAGACCCAGTACTTC. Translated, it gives CASSPTGVQLWDRELDGETQYF.

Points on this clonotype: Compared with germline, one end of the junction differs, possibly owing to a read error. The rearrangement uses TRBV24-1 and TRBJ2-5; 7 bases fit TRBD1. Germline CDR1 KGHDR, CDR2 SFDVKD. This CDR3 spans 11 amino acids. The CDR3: CATSDLSETGF. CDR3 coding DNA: TGTGCCACCAGTGATTTGAGCGAGACAGGGTTC.

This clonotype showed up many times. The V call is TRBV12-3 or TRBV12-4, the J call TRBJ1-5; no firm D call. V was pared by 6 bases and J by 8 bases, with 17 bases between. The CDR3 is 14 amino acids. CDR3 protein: CASSSRGEEKPQHF. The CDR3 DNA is TGTGCCAGCAGCTCCCGCGGGGAGGAGAAGCCCCAGCATTTT.

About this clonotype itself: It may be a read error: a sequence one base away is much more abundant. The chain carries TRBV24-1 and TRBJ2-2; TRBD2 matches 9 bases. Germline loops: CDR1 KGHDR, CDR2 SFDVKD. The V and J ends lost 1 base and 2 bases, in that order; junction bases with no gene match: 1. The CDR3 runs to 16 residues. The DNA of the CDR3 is TGTGCCACCAGTGATTTTAGCGGGGGCAACACCGGGGAGCTGTTTTTT. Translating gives CATSDFSGGNTGELFF.

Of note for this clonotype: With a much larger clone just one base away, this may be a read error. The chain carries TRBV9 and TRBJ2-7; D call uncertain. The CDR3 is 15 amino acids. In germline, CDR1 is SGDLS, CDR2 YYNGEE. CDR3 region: CAGSVGGTLFHEQYF. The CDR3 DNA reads TGTGCCGGCAGCGTAGGTGGAACCCTCTTCCACGAGCAGTACTTC.

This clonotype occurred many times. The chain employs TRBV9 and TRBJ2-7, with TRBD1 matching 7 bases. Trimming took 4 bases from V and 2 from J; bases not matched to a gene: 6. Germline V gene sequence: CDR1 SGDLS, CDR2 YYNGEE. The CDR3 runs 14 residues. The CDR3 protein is CASSPGTAPYEQYF. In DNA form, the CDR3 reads TGTGCCAGCAGCCCCGGGACAGCCCCCTACGAGCAGTACTTC.